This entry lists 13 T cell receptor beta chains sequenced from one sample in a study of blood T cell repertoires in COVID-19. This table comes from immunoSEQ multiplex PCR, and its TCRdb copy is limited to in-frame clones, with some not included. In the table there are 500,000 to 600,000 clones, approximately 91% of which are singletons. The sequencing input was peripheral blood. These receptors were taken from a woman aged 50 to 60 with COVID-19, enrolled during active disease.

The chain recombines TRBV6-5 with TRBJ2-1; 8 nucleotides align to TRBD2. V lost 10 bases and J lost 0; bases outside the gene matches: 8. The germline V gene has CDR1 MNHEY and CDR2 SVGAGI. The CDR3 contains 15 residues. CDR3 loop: CATTNSGDSYNEQFF. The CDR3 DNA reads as TGTGCCACCACCAATAGCGGGGACTCCTACAATGAGCAGTTCTTC.

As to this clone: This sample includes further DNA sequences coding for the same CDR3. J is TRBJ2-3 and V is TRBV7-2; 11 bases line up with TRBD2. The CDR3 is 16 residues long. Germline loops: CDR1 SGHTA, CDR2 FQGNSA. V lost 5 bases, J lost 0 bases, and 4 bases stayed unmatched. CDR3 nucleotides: TGTGCCAGCAGCCCCCGACTAGCGGGGAGCACAGATACGCAGTATTTT. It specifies CASSPRLAGSTDTQYF.

CDR3 residues: CASGLAGGWNEQFF. CDR3 bases: TGTGCTAGTGGTTTAGCGGGGGGGTGGAATGAGCAGTTCTTC. The chain uses TRBV12-5 and TRBJ2-1, with 10 bases matching TRBD2. With V trimmed by 3 bases and J by 7 bases, 3 bases remained unmatched. CDR1 and CDR2 from the germline V gene are LGHNT and FRNRAP. The CDR3 length is 14 residues.

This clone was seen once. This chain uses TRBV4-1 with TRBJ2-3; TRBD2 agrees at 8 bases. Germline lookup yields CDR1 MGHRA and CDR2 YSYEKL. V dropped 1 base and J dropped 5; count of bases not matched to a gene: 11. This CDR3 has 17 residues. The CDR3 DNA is TGCGCCAGCAGCCAAGTGGGACTAGAGATGGGCAGAGATACGCAGTATTTT. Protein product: CASSQVGLEMGRDTQYF.

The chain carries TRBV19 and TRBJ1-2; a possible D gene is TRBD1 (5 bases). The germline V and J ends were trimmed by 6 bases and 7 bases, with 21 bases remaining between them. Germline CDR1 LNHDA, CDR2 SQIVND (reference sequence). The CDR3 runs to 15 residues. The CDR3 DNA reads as TGTGCCAGTAGAAGCCCTCCGGGACTATACCCTGGCTACACCTTC. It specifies CASRSPPGLYPGYTF.

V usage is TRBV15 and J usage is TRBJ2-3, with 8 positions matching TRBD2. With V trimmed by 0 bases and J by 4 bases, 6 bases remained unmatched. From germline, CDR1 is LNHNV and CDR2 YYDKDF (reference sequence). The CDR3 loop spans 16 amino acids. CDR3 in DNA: TGTGCCACCAGCAGAGATGCGGCGGGGGGCGCAGATACGCAGTATTTT. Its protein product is CATSRDAAGGADTQYF.

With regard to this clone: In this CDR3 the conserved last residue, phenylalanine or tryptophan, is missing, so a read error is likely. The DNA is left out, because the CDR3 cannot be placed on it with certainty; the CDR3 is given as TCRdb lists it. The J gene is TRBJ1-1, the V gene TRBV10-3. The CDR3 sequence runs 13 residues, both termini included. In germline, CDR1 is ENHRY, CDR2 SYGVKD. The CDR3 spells CAISESVRGHPLM.

The CDR3 region has the DNA TGTGCCAGTAGTATAGAAGAGCCATCCCTCGGGGGCTACACCTTC. Amino acid sequence: CASSIEEPSLGGYTF. The V call is TRBV19, the J call TRBJ1-2; D call uncertain. This CDR3 has 15 amino acids. The germline V and J ends were trimmed by 0 bases and 8 bases, with 16 bases remaining between them. Germline V gives CDR1 LNHDA, CDR2 SQIVND (reference sequence). The variable domain in full, completed from reference TRBV19 and TRBJ1-2, reads DGGITQSPKYLFRKEGQNVTLSCEQNLNHDAMYWYRQDPGQGLRLIYYSQIVNDFQKGDIAEGYSVSREKKESFPLTVTSAQKNPTAFYLCASSIEEPSLGGYTFGSGTRLTVV.

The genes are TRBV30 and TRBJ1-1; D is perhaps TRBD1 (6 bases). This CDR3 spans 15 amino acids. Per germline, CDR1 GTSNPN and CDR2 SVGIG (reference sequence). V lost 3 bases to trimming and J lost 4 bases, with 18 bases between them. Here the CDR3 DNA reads TGTGCCTGGAGACTGACAGGTCGAATGGGCACTGAAGCTTTCTTT. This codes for CAWRLTGRMGTEAFF.

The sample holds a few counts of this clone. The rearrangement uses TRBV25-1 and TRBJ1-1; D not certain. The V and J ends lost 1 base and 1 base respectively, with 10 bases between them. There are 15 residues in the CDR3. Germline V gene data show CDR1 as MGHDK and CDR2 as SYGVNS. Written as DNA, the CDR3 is TGTGCCAGCAGTGAATCCTCCTCGGGGAACACTGAAGCTTTCTTT. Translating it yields CASSESSSGNTEAFF.

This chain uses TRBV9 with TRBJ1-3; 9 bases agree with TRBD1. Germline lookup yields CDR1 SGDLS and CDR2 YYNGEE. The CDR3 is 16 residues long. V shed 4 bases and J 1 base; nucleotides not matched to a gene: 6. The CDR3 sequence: CASSPTGGGSGNTIYF. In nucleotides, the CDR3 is TGTGCCAGCAGCCCGACAGGGGGGGGGTCTGGAAACACCATATATTTT.

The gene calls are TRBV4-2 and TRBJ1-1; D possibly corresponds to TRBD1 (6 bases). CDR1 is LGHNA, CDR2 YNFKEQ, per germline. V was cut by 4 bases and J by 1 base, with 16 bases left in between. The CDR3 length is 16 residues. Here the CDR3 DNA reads TGTGCCAGCAGCCTTATTCGGCACAGGGCGAACACTGAAGCTTTCTTT. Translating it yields CASSLIRHRANTEAFF.

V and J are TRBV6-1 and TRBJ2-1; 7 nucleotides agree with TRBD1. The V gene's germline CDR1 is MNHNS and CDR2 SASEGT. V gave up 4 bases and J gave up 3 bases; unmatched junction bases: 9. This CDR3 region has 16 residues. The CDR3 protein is CASSASGDRYYNEQFF. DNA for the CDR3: TGTGCCAGCAGTGCCTCAGGGGACAGATACTACAATGAGCAGTTCTTC.